One sample yielded the 11 T cell receptor beta chains listed below, sequenced in a study of beta chain features in type 1 diabetes (dated by TCRdb to the late 2010s). The library came from the immunoSEQ multiplex PCR assay. The entire amount of isolated RNA was reverse transcribed using the High Capacity cDNA Reverse Transcription Kit, so the sequenced TCRB transcripts were expressed ones. Imported from immuneACCESS, the table was reduced by TCRdb to in-frame sequences with V and J called. These copies leave out some clones; in studies compared against another copy, an unresolved V gene accounts for under half, and the cause of the remainder is not known. The sample table contains about 450,000 clones; only one count was recorded for roughly 10% of them. 0.046% of the sample rests with the top ten. Input material: naive CD4+ T cells from blood. The intended sense of this specimen's cell subset or site label: true naive CD4+ T cells. Source of these receptors: a woman younger than 35 in good health.

The gene calls are TRBV4-2 and TRBJ1-3, with 8 bases aligning to TRBD1. V shed 3 bases and J 4 bases; nucleotides not matched to a gene: 5. This CDR3 has 15 amino acids. Germline lookup yields CDR1 LGHNA and CDR2 YNFKEQ. In DNA form, the CDR3 reads TGTGCCAGCAGCCAGGGGGGACAGGTCGGAAACACCATATATTTT. This codes for CASSQGGQVGNTIYF.

This clone occurred a few times. The chain links TRBV29-1 to TRBJ2-3; D is tentatively TRBD1 or TRBD2 (5 bases each). The CDR3 covers 13 residues. V was cut by 4 bases and J by 4 bases, with 12 bases left in between. Germline V gene data show CDR1 as SQVTM and CDR2 as ANQGSEA. In nucleotides, the CDR3 is TGCAGCGTTGGGGGGATTAACGCAGATACGCAGTATTTT. Encoded protein: CSVGGINADTQYF.

V is TRBV19 and J is TRBJ2-7; possibly TRBD1 for D (6 bases). The CDR3 totals 14 residues. Germline V gene sequence: CDR1 LNHDA, CDR2 SQIVND (reference sequence). V gave up 1 base and J gave up 7 bases, with 14 bases separating them. CDR3 in amino acids: CASSIVQGTGEQYF. Here the CDR3 DNA reads TGTGCCAGTAGTATAGTACAGGGTACGGGAGAGCAGTACTTC.

This sequence joins TRBV30 and TRBJ2-7, with D possibly TRBD1 on 5 matching bases. CDR3 length: 11 amino acids. Germline V gene lookup returns CDR1 GTSNPN and CDR2 SVGIG (reference sequence). Deletions cut 5 bases from V and 4 bases from J, with 9 bases between. CDR3 coding DNA: TGTGCCTGGGGGGCAGCTTACGAGCAGTACTTC. As protein: CAWGAAYEQYF.

This clone was seen more than once but under ten times. This chain joins TRBV6-5 and TRBJ2-5, with D perhaps given as TRBD1 or TRBD2 (5 bases each). Trimming took 0 bases from V and 7 from J, leaving 15 bases between them. The CDR3 sequence is 15 residues long. The germline gives CDR1 MNHEY, CDR2 SVGAGI. The CDR3 DNA sequence: TGTGCCAGCAGTTACTCGAATCAGGCGAGGGGGACCCAGTACTTC. It is translated as CASSYSNQARGTQYF.

The chain combines TRBV19 with TRBJ1-1, with D possibly TRBD1 on 5 matching bases. Germline V lookup: CDR1 LNHDA, CDR2 SQIVND (reference sequence). The CDR3 length is 13 residues. Trimming took 8 bases from V and 6 from J, leaving 16 bases between them. CDR3 sequence reads: CASSQGYDSEAFF. The CDR3 region has the DNA TGTGCCAGTTCCCAGGGATACGATTCTGAAGCTTTCTTT.

V is TRBV4-1 and J is TRBJ1-2, with 8 bases aligning to TRBD1. J lost 1 base, V lost 1 base, and 2 bases had no gene match. CDR3 length equals 15 residues. Germline values: CDR1 MGHRA, CDR2 YSYEKL. CDR3 region: CASSQGTGSNYGYTF. In nucleotides, the CDR3 is TGCGCCAGCAGCCAAGGGACAGGGAGTAACTATGGCTACACCTTC.

This rearrangement joins TRBV5-4 to TRBJ2-3; the D is unclear. The V gene's germline CDR1 is SGHNT and CDR2 YYREEE (reference sequence). CDR3 length: 17 residues. Trimming cost V 4 bases and J 0 bases, with 18 bases left between them. In DNA form, the CDR3 reads TGTGCCAGCAGCCTGTTCGGCGGAGCTAGGAGCACAGATACGCAGTATTTT. Amino acid sequence: CASSLFGGARSTDTQYF.

This clone has a handful of counts. The chain combines TRBV7-9 with TRBJ2-1, with TRBD1 matching 10 bases. Looked up from germline, CDR1 is SEHNR and CDR2 is FQNEAQ (reference sequence). V gave up 5 bases and J gave up 4 bases; unmatched junction bases: 5. The CDR3 contains 15 residues. CDR3 sequence reads: CASSPGTGAYNEQFF. The CDR3 DNA sequence: TGTGCCAGCAGCCCCGGGACAGGGGCTTACAATGAGCAGTTCTTC.

The V and J genes are TRBV4-2 and TRBJ2-7; D unclear. With 0 bases removed from V and 3 bases from J, the gap between germline ends came to 12 bases. The CDR3 length is 15 residues. Looked up from germline, CDR1 is LGHNA and CDR2 is YNFKEQ. CDR3: CASSQDPGSYYEQYF. The CDR3 region has the DNA TGTGCCAGCAGCCAAGATCCCGGATCTTACTACGAGCAGTACTTC.

This clone was counted between two and nine times. The chain's CDR3 is CASSHYSGGATDTQYF. Written as DNA, the CDR3 is TGTGCCAGCAGCCATTATAGCGGGGGGGCCACAGATACGCAGTATTTT. The V and J genes are TRBV9 and TRBJ2-3, with 11 bases lining up with TRBD2. J lost 2 bases, V lost 4 bases, and 6 bases had no gene match. CDR3 size: 16 residues. Germline-derived CDR1 and CDR2 are SGDLS and YYNGEE.